The clone carrying this T cell receptor (beta chain) was detected only a few times. This sample was taken from a study of cytomegalovirus exposure and HLA in healthy donors. Primers: 60 Vbeta forward and 13 Jbeta reverse. Assay: immunoSEQ multiplex PCR; the TCRdb copy retains only in-frame clones and omits some. Of tens of thousands of clones listed, 60% to 80% were seen once; the top ten hold around 2%. This clonotype was obtained from a man aged 35 to 55 in good health and CMV-seronegative. Sequenced input: PBMCs.

Here the CDR3 reads CASTSFSGNTIYF. CDR3 in DNA: TGTGCCAGCACTTCCTTCTCTGGAAACACCATATATTTT. The gene calls are TRBV2 and TRBJ1-3; D gene unclear. V lost 7 bases and J lost 0, with 7 bases in between. The CDR3 consists of 13 residues. Germline V lookup: CDR1 SNHLY, CDR2 FYNNEI.